The present TCR beta chain was sequenced within a study of T cells in localized non-small cell lung cancer. Study observations and caveats: The greatest T cell clonality was found in uninvolved adjacent lung (higher than in tumor).

Measured with immunoSEQ multiplex PCR; TCRdb has only the in-frame clones, and not every one. The data contain approximately 2,000 clones, approximately 35% of them singletons. The CDR3 covers 14 residues. The V end was cut by 5 bases, the J end by 3 bases, with 13 bases between. The V gene's germline CDR1 is MNHGY and CDR2 SAAAGT. Concerning this clone itself: Its antigen is undetermined.

The receptor was derived from a male donor aged 60 or older with stage III squamous cell lung carcinoma. The rearrangement links TRBV6-8 to TRBJ1-1, with a tentative D call TRBD1 (6 bases). Sequences were derived from normal lung tissue next to the tumor, sampled before any cancer treatment. This chain's CDR3 is CASSRGELDTEAFF. The DNA of the CDR3 is TGTGCCAGCAGTAGGGGGGAATTGGACACTGAAGCTTTCTTT.